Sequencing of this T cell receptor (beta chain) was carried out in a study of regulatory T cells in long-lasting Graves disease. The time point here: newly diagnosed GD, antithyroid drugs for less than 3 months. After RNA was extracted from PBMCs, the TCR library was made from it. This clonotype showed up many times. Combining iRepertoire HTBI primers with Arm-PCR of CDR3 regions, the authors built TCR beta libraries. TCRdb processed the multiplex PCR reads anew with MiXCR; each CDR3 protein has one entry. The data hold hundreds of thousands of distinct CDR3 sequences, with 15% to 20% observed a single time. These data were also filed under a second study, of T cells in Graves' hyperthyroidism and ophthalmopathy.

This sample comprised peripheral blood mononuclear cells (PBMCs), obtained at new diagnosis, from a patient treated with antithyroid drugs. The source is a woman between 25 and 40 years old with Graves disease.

The CDR3 is CASSQGTGRETQYF. The CDR3, as DNA: TGTGCCAGCAGCCAAGGGACAGGGAGAGAGACCCAGTACTTC. The genes are TRBV7-2 and TRBJ2-5, with 9 nucleotides matching TRBD1. This CDR3 has 14 amino acids. The J segment lost 4 bases and the V segment lost 5 bases, leaving 5 bases of the junction unmatched. Germline CDR1 SGHTA, CDR2 FQGNSA.